A selection of T cell receptor beta chains follows, all from one sample in a study of cytomegalovirus exposure and HLA in healthy donors. Profiling relied on immunoSEQ multiplex PCR, and the TCRdb table lists in-frame clones only, not all of them. Here the sample spans 140,000 to 150,000 clones, roughly 80% being singletons. Sequencing was done on a sample of PBMCs. The receptors come from a woman aged 40 to 55 in good health and CMV-seropositive. Both conserved end residues are part of each CDR3. Each record gives: J gene, V gene, D gene, clone size, CDR3 length, CDR3 DNA, CDR3 protein. D genes are given only for firm matches. Only part of the rows carry a size: once, few, many, or a class if the clone is expanded.

J: TRBJ2-1; V: TRBV4-1; D: NA; size: few; length: 14; DNA: TGCGCCAGCAGCCAGGCGGGGCTCTACAATGAGCAGTTCTTC; CDR3: CASSQAGLYNEQFF
J: TRBJ2-1; V: TRBV11-3; D: NA; size: few; length: 15; DNA: TGTGCCAGCAGCTTGACTGTAAGCTCCTACAATGAGCAGTTCTTC; CDR3: CASSLTVSSYNEQFF
J: TRBJ2-7; V: TRBV23-1; D: TRBD1; size: NA; length: 13; DNA: TGCGCCAGCAGTCAGACAGGGATGTACGAGCAGTACTTC; CDR3: CASSQTGMYEQYF
J: TRBJ1-1; V: TRBV11-2; D: NA; size: NA; length: 14; DNA: TGTGCCAGCAGCTTGGCAACCACGAACACTGAAGCTTTCTTT; CDR3: CASSLATTNTEAFF
J: TRBJ1-1; V: TRBV28; D: NA; size: NA; length: 15; DNA: TGTGCCAGCAGTTTTGTGGTGGTCCGGGACACTGAAGCTTTCTTT; CDR3: CASSFVVVRDTEAFF
J: TRBJ1-3; V: TRBV9; D: NA; size: NA; length: 17; DNA: TGTGCCAGCAGCGTAGGTTCCCAAATCGGCTCTGGAAACACCATATATTTT; CDR3: CASSVGSQIGSGNTIYF
J: TRBJ1-1; V: TRBV6-1; D: NA; size: NA; length: 13; DNA: TGTGCCAGCTCCAGGGTTTCGAACACTGAAGCTTTCTTT; CDR3: CASSRVSNTEAFF
J: TRBJ2-1; V: TRBV27; D: TRBD2; size: NA; length: 14; DNA: TGTGCCAGCAGCCTAGCGGGGGCTTACAATGAGCAGTTCTTC; CDR3: CASSLAGAYNEQFF
J: TRBJ1-4; V: TRBV15; D: NA; size: NA; length: 16; DNA: TGTGCCACCAGCCCCCAGGGATTAGCAACTAATGAAAAACTGTTTTTT; CDR3: CATSPQGLATNEKLFF
J: TRBJ1-2; V: TRBV15; D: NA; size: once; length: 13; DNA: TGTGCCACCAGCGAGGGTACTGGCTATGGCTACACCTTC; CDR3: CATSEGTGYGYTF
J: TRBJ1-2; V: TRBV30; D: TRBD1; size: once; length: 12; DNA: TGTGCCTGGAGAAAAGGTGGACAGGTCGAGGATTTC; CDR3: CAWRKGGQVEDF
J: TRBJ2-1; V: TRBV10-1; D: NA; size: NA; length: 14; DNA: TGCGCCAGCAGCTCCCACAGCTCCTACAATGAGCAGTTCTTC; CDR3: CASSSHSSYNEQFF
J: TRBJ1-1; V: TRBV6-6; D: TRBD1; size: NA; length: 12; DNA: TGTGCCAGCAGACCGGGACAGGTTGAAGCTTTCTTT; CDR3: CASRPGQVEAFF
J: TRBJ1-2; V: TRBV25-1; D: NA; size: NA; length: 13; DNA: TGTGCCAGCAGGGCACGGGGCGGAGGGGGCTACACCTTC; CDR3: CASRARGGGGYTF
J: TRBJ2-5; V: TRBV5-1; D: NA; size: NA; length: 15; DNA: TGCGCCAGCAGCTTGGAGGACAGCCAACAAGAGACCCAGTACTTC; CDR3: CASSLEDSQQETQYF
J: TRBJ1-5; V: TRBV28; D: TRBD1; size: few; length: 15; DNA: TGTGCCAGCAGTTTAGGGACAGGGAAAAGTATGCCCCAGCATTTT; CDR3: CASSLGTGKSMPQHF
J: TRBJ1-1; V: TRBV6-5; D: NA; size: NA; length: 13; DNA: TGTGCCAGCAGTTACTCGGGGGGGTATGGAGCTTTCTTT; CDR3: CASSYSGGYGAFF
J: TRBJ1-1; V: TRBV5-4; D: NA; size: NA; length: 15; DNA: TGTGCCAGCAGCTTGGGCGGACGGGGAGGCGCTGAAGCTTTCTTT; CDR3: CASSLGGRGGAEAFF
J: TRBJ1-2; V: TRBV19; D: NA; size: NA; length: 15; DNA: TGTGCCAGTAGTATTTCTGAGGGGGCTAACTATGGCTACACCTTC; CDR3: CASSISEGANYGYTF
J: TRBJ1-2; V: TRBV13; D: NA; size: few; length: 13; DNA: TGTGCCAGCAGCTTAAAGGGCAGGGGAAGCTACACCTTC; CDR3: CASSLKGRGSYTF
J: TRBJ1-3; V: TRBV6-1; D: NA; size: NA; length: 15; DNA: TGTGCCAGCATTAGAGACAGTACTTTTGGAAACACCATATATTTT; CDR3: CASIRDSTFGNTIYF
J: TRBJ1-1; V: TRBV27; D: NA; size: NA; length: 15; DNA: TGTGCCAGCAGCCGACAACCTCAGGGGAACACTGAAGCTTTCTTT; CDR3: CASSRQPQGNTEAFF
J: TRBJ2-3; V: TRBV6-1; D: TRBD2; size: NA; length: 19; DNA: TGTGCCAGCAGTGAATCGTTATCTAGCGGGGGCCCTAGCACAGATACGCAGTATTTT; CDR3: CASSESLSSGGPSTDTQYF
J: TRBJ2-3; V: TRBV6-1; D: NA; size: NA; length: 15; DNA: TGTGCCAGTACCCTTACTAGTTCGCAGACAGATACGCAGTATTTT; CDR3: CASTLTSSQTDTQYF
J: TRBJ2-2; V: TRBV7-7; D: TRBD1; size: NA; length: 13; DNA: TGTGCCAGCAGCTTCCAGGGGGCCGGGGAGCTGTTTTTT; CDR3: CASSFQGAGELFF
J: TRBJ1-2; V: TRBV5-1; D: TRBD1; size: NA; length: 13; DNA: TGCGCCAGCAGCCATGACAGGGCCTATGGCTACACCTTC; CDR3: CASSHDRAYGYTF
J: TRBJ1-2; V: TRBV30; D: TRBD1; size: NA; length: 13; DNA: TGTGCCTGGAGTGCGGACAGGGGGCATGGCTACACCTTC; CDR3: CAWSADRGHGYTF
J: TRBJ1-6; V: TRBV7-6; D: TRBD1; size: NA; length: 16; DNA: TGTGCCAGCAGCTTAGCGGGACAGGGTATTAAGTCACCCCTCCACTTT; CDR3: CASSLAGQGIKSPLHF
J: TRBJ2-1; V: TRBV5-1; D: NA; size: NA; length: 15; DNA: TGCGCCAGCAGCTTGAGGGTAGGGGCCTACAATGAGCAGTTCTTC; CDR3: CASSLRVGAYNEQFF
J: TRBJ1-5; V: TRBV5-1; D: NA; size: NA; length: 17; DNA: TGCGCCAGCAGCTGGGAAGGATGGGGGGAAGGTCGACAGCTCCAGCATTTT; CDR3: CASSWEGWGEGRQLQHF
J: TRBJ2-7; V: TRBV6-6; D: TRBD1; size: NA; length: 13; DNA: TGTGCCAGCACCCGGGACAGGGACTCCGAGCAGTACTTC; CDR3: CASTRDRDSEQYF
J: TRBJ1-3; V: TRBV6-1; D: TRBD1; size: NA; length: 15; DNA: TGTGCCAGCAGACAACAGGGGAACTCTGGAAACACCATATATTTT; CDR3: CASRQQGNSGNTIYF
J: TRBJ1-3; V: TRBV9; D: NA; size: NA; length: 15; DNA: TGTGCCAGCAGCCTGGGGGGGACGTGGGGAAACACCATATATTTT; CDR3: CASSLGGTWGNTIYF
J: TRBJ2-3; V: TRBV28; D: TRBD2; size: NA; length: 14; DNA: TGTGCCAGCAGTGCCGGGGGGGGTTGGAATACGCAGTATTTT; CDR3: CASSAGGGWNTQYF
J: TRBJ1-2; V: TRBV30; D: NA; size: NA; length: 16; DNA: TGTGCCGGGTTTTTCAGGGCGGTATTTCAGAACTATGGCTACACCTTC; CDR3: CAGFFRAVFQNYGYTF
J: TRBJ2-7; V: TRBV21-1; D: NA; size: few; length: 12; DNA: TGTGCCAGCAGCTCCCTCCTGTATGAGCAGTACTTC; CDR3: CASSSLLYEQYF
J: TRBJ2-7; V: TRBV9; D: NA; size: NA; length: 14; DNA: TGTGCCAGCAGCCAAAGTAGCGGAAGCTACGAGCAGTACTTC; CDR3: CASSQSSGSYEQYF
J: TRBJ1-2; V: TRBV28; D: NA; size: NA; length: 11; DNA: TGTGCCAGCAGGGGGAGCTATGGCTACACCTTC; CDR3: CASRGSYGYTF
J: TRBJ1-5; V: TRBV27; D: TRBD1; size: NA; length: 15; DNA: TGTGCCAGCAGTTTTGAGGGGGCGTCTGGTCAGCCCCAGCATTTT; CDR3: CASSFEGASGQPQHF
J: TRBJ1-1; V: TRBV6-1; D: NA; size: NA; length: 13; DNA: TGTGCCAGCAGTGAAGTCTTTCGCGCTGAAGCTTTCTTT; CDR3: CASSEVFRAEAFF
J: TRBJ1-5; V: TRBV10-3; D: NA; size: NA; length: 15; DNA: TGTGCCATCAGTGAGGGGAGGGAGAACAATCAGCCCCAGCATTTT; CDR3: CAISEGRENNQPQHF
J: TRBJ2-2; V: TRBV7-9; D: TRBD1; size: once; length: 18; DNA: TGTGCCAGCAGCTTCGAGGACAGGGGGCTCTGGAACACCGGGGAGCTGTTTTTT; CDR3: CASSFEDRGLWNTGELFF